Below, 13 T cell receptor beta chains from the same sample are listed, as sequenced in a study of T cell changes during pregnancy in multiple sclerosis. Assay: immunoSEQ multiplex PCR; the TCRdb copy retains only in-frame clones and omits some. The table lists 85,000 to 120,000 clones, under 95% of them singletons. The material was peripheral blood, obtained before pregnancy. These receptors originate from a female donor with multiple sclerosis, enrolled in a pregnancy study.

J is TRBJ2-3 and V is TRBV15; 13 nucleotides agree with TRBD2. The ends lost 7 bases at V and 2 bases at J; junction bases unmatched: 3. The CDR3 loop spans 15 amino acids. Germline CDR1 reads LNHNV; CDR2 reads YYDKDF (reference sequence). The CDR3 DNA is TGTGCCACCAAAGGACTAGCGGGAGACACAGATACGCAGTATTTT. Translation gives CATKGLAGDTDTQYF.

This chain connects TRBV6-5 to TRBJ1-1; 8 nucleotides line up with TRBD1. Germline V gives CDR1 MNHEY, CDR2 SVGAGI. The CDR3 extends over 14 amino acids. Losses at the gene ends were 2 bases for V and 4 bases for J; bases not matched to a gene: 3. The CDR3 sequence is CASSYGQGPTEAFF. The DNA for the CDR3 is TGTGCCAGCAGTTACGGACAGGGTCCCACTGAAGCTTTCTTT.

The rearrangement joins TRBV5-1 to TRBJ2-2; 8 bases are shared with TRBD1. The CDR3 extends over 16 amino acids. Losses at the gene ends were 0 bases for V and 6 bases for J; bases not matched to a gene: 7. Germline V gene lookup returns CDR1 SGHRS and CDR2 YFSETQ. In DNA, the CDR3 is TGCGCCAGCAGCTTGGCCGGGACAGGTGATCCCGGGGAGCTGTTTTTT. The encoded protein is CASSLAGTGDPGELFF. Full variable domain (missing parts from reference TRBV5-1 and TRBJ2-2): KAGVTQTPRYLIKTRGQQVTLSCSPISGHRSVSWYQQTPGQGLQFLFEYFSETQRNKGNFPGRFSGRQFSNSRSEMNVSTLELGDSALYLCASSLAGTGDPGELFFGEGSRLTVL.

The V call is TRBV7-6, the J call TRBJ1-6, with TRBD1 matching 7 bases. This CDR3 comprises 16 residues. J was trimmed by 3 bases and V by 5 bases; bases with no gene match: 7. CDR1 SGHVS and CDR2 FNYEAQ come from the germline V gene. The CDR3 coding sequence is TGTGCCAGCAGCATAGGCGACAGGGTCTATAATTCACCCCTCCACTTT. This translates into CASSIGDRVYNSPLHF.

The V and J genes are TRBV4-1 and TRBJ2-1; the match to TRBD2 covers 10 bases. CDR3 length: 20 amino acids. CDR1 MGHRA and CDR2 YSYEKL come from the germline V gene. The V and J ends lost 4 bases and 5 bases, in that order; junction bases with no gene match: 20. CDR3 amino acids: CASSPLRGQVLAGVNNEQFF. In nucleotides, the CDR3 is TGCGCCAGCAGCCCCCTTCGAGGACAGGTCCTAGCGGGAGTAAACAATGAGCAGTTCTTC.

The rearrangement links TRBV5-1 to TRBJ1-1, with 11 bases fitting TRBD1. Germline CDR1 and CDR2: SGHRS and YFSETQ. The CDR3 length is 18 residues. J was trimmed by 3 bases and V by 1 base; bases with no gene match: 11. CDR3 nucleotides: TGCGCCAGCAGCTTGATAGGGACAGGGGGATTATTATACACTGAAGCTTTCTTT. Translating gives CASSLIGTGGLLYTEAFF.

This clone has just one count. V gene TRBV27 combines with J gene TRBJ1-5, with no clear D. V lost 4 bases to trimming and J lost 1 base, with 8 bases between them. The CDR3 is 14 residues long. Germline V lookup: CDR1 MNHEY, CDR2 SMNVEV (reference sequence). The CDR3 sequence is CASSYGGSNQPQHF. CDR3 DNA sequence: TGTGCCAGCAGTTACGGCGGGAGCAATCAGCCCCAGCATTTT.

The J gene is TRBJ2-5, the V gene TRBV11-1, with D uncertain. Germline-derived CDR1 and CDR2 are SGHAT and FQDESV (reference sequence). Trimming removed 2 bases at V and 5 bases at J, with 12 bases between. The CDR3 has 14 amino acids. The CDR3 DNA sequence: TGTGCCAGCAGCTTACGTTTGTGGGCGGAGACCCAGTACTTC. This gives the protein CASSLRLWAETQYF.

The chain links TRBV5-1 to TRBJ2-5; TRBD1 is a possible D gene (6 bases). There are 15 residues in the CDR3. Germline V gene sequence: CDR1 SGHRS, CDR2 YFSETQ. V was pared by 4 bases and J by 1 base, with 14 bases between. DNA for the CDR3: TGCGCCAGCAGCGGAGCGACAGGATCCCAAGAGACCCAGTACTTC. Its protein product is CASSGATGSQETQYF.

The chain couples TRBV5-1 to TRBJ2-1; 15 bases agree with TRBD2. Germline values: CDR1 SGHRS, CDR2 YFSETQ. V lost 4 bases, J lost 7 bases, and 9 bases stayed unmatched. The CDR3 runs to 17 residues. The CDR3 loop is CASSGGLAGGPRNEQFF. Written as DNA, the CDR3 is TGCGCCAGCAGCGGAGGACTAGCGGGAGGGCCAAGGAATGAGCAGTTCTTC.

The rearrangement links TRBV9 to TRBJ2-3, with 7 bases fitting TRBD1. Germline CDR1 reads SGDLS; CDR2 reads YYNGEE. After removal of 6 bases from V and 0 bases from J, the junction contained 7 bases not matched to a gene. The CDR3 sequence is 15 residues long. CDR3 DNA sequence: TGTGCCAGCACGACAGGGCCCACTAGCACAGATACGCAGTATTTT. Its protein is CASTTGPTSTDTQYF.

The chain employs TRBV15 and TRBJ1-4; no reliable D call. This CDR3 has 16 amino acids. Trimming took off 0 bases at V and 0 bases at J, with 8 bases between the two ends. Germline assignment: CDR1 LNHNV and CDR2 YYDKDF (reference sequence). DNA of the CDR3: TGTGCCACCAGCAGAGATCTAGGTACAACTAATGAAAAACTGTTTTTT. It specifies CATSRDLGTTNEKLFF.

V gene TRBV5-4 combines with J gene TRBJ2-7; tentatively, D is TRBD2 (6 bases). Germline V CDR1 and CDR2: SGHNT, YYREEE (reference sequence). With 10 bases removed from V and 3 bases from J, the gap between germline ends came to 32 bases. The CDR3 runs 18 residues. The CDR3 region has the DNA TGTGCCGGGGCTTCTCAGGCAGGGTCGATGGGGGGTATCTACGAGCAGTACTTC. This translates into CAGASQAGSMGGIYEQYF.